The TCR beta chain described here comes from a study of T-cell reconstitution after alpha-beta-depleted transplantation in children. Molecular barcoding with unique molecular identifiers was used for the TCRbeta library. MiXCR, applied by TCRdb to the PCR reads, yields one record per CDR3 protein. The sample holds around 360,000 distinct CDR3 sequences, about 9.4% seen once. J gave up 14 bases and V 5 bases, and 10 bases lay outside the gene matches. The CDR3 covers 15 residues. CDR1 SGHVS and CDR2 FQNEAQ come from the germline V gene. Sequencing was performed on PBMCs from the stem cell graft donor, taken from the stem cell graft. The chain recombines TRBV7-8 with TRBJ2-1; 15 bases match TRBD2. The TCR originated in a human donor who donated a stem cell graft to a child with acute lymphoblastic leukemia. The CDR3 spells CASSPRGLAGGEEFF. DNA for the CDR3: TGTGCCAGCAGCCCCAGGGGACTAGCGGGAGGCGAGGAGTTCTTC. Supplemented by reference TRBV7-8 and TRBJ2-1, the full variable domain reads GAGVSQSPRYKVAKRGQDVALRCDPISGHVSLFWYQQALGQGPEFLTYFQNEAQLDKSGLPSDRFFAERPEGSVSTLKIQRTQQEDSAVYLCASSPRGLAGGEEFFGPGTRLTVL.